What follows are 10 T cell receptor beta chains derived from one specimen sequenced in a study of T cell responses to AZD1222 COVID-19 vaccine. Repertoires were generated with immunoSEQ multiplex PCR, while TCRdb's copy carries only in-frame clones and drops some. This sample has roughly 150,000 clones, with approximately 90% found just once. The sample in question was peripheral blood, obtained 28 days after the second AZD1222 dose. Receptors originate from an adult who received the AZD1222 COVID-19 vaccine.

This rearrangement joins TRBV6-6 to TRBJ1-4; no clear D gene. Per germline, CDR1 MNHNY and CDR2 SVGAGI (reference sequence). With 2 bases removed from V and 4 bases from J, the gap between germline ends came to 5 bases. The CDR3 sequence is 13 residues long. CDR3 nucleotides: TGTGCCAGCAGTTACCGGAGTAATGAAAAACTGTTTTTT. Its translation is CASSYRSNEKLFF.

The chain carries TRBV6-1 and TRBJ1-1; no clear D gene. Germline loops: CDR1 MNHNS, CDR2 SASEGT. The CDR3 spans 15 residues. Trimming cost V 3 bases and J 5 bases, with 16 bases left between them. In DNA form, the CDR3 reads TGTGCCAGCAGTGATTGGAGACACCGGGAGACTGAAGCTTTCTTT. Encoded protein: CASSDWRHRETEAFF.

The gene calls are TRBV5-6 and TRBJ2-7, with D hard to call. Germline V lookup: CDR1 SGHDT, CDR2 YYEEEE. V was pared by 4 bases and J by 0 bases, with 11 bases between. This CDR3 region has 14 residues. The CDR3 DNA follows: TGTGCCAGCAGCAGCAGGCTGAGCTCCTACGAGCAGTACTTC. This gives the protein CASSSRLSSYEQYF.

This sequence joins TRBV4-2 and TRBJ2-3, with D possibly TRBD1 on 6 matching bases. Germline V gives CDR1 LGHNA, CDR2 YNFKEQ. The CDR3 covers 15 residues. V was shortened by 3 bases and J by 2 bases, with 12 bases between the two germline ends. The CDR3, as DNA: TGTGCCAGCAGCCACCAAAGGACAGACACAGATACGCAGTATTTT. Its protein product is CASSHQRTDTDTQYF.

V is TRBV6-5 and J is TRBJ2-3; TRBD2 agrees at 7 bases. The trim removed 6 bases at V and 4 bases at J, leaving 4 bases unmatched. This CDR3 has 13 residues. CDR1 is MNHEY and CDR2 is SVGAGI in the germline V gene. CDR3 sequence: CASRALAPDTQYF. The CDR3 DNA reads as TGTGCCAGCAGGGCACTAGCGCCAGATACGCAGTATTTT.

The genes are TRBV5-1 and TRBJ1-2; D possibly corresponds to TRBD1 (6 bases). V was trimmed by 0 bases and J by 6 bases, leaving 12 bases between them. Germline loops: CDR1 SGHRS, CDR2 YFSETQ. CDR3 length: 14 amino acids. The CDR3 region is CASSLESGAHGYTF. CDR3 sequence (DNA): TGCGCCAGCAGCTTGGAGTCAGGGGCCCATGGCTACACCTTC. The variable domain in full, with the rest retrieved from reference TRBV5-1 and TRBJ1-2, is KAGVTQTPRYLIKTRGQQVTLSCSPISGHRSVSWYQQTPGQGLQFLFEYFSETQRNKGNFPGRFSGRQFSNSRSEMNVSTLELGDSALYLCASSLESGAHGYTFGSGTRLTVV.

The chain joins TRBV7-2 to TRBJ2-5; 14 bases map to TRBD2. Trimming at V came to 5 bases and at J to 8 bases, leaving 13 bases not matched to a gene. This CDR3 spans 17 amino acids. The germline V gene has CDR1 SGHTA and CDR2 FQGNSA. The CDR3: CASSIGTSGGLSNTQYF. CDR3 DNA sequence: TGTGCCAGCAGCATCGGGACTAGCGGGGGCCTATCTAATACCCAGTACTTC.

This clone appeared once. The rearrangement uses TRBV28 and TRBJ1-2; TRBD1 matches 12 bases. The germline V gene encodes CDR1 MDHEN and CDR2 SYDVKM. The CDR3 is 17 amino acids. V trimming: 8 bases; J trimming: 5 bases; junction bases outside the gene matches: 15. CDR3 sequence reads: CASGTGTGGSWWYGYTF. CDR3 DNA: TGTGCCAGCGGCACCGGGACAGGGGGCTCTTGGTGGTATGGCTACACCTTC.

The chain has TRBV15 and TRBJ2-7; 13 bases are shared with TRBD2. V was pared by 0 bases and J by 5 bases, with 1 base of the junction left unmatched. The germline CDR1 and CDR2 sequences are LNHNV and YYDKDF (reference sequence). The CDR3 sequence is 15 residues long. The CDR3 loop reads CATSREGLAGNEQYF. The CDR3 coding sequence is TGTGCCACCAGCAGAGAGGGACTAGCGGGGAACGAGCAGTACTTC.

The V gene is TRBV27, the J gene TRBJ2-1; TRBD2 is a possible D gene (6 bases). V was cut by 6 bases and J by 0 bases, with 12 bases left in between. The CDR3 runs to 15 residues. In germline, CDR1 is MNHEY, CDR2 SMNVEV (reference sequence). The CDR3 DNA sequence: TGTGCCAGCAGCTTAGACGGGAGCTCCTACAATGAGCAGTTCTTC. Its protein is CASSLDGSSYNEQFF.